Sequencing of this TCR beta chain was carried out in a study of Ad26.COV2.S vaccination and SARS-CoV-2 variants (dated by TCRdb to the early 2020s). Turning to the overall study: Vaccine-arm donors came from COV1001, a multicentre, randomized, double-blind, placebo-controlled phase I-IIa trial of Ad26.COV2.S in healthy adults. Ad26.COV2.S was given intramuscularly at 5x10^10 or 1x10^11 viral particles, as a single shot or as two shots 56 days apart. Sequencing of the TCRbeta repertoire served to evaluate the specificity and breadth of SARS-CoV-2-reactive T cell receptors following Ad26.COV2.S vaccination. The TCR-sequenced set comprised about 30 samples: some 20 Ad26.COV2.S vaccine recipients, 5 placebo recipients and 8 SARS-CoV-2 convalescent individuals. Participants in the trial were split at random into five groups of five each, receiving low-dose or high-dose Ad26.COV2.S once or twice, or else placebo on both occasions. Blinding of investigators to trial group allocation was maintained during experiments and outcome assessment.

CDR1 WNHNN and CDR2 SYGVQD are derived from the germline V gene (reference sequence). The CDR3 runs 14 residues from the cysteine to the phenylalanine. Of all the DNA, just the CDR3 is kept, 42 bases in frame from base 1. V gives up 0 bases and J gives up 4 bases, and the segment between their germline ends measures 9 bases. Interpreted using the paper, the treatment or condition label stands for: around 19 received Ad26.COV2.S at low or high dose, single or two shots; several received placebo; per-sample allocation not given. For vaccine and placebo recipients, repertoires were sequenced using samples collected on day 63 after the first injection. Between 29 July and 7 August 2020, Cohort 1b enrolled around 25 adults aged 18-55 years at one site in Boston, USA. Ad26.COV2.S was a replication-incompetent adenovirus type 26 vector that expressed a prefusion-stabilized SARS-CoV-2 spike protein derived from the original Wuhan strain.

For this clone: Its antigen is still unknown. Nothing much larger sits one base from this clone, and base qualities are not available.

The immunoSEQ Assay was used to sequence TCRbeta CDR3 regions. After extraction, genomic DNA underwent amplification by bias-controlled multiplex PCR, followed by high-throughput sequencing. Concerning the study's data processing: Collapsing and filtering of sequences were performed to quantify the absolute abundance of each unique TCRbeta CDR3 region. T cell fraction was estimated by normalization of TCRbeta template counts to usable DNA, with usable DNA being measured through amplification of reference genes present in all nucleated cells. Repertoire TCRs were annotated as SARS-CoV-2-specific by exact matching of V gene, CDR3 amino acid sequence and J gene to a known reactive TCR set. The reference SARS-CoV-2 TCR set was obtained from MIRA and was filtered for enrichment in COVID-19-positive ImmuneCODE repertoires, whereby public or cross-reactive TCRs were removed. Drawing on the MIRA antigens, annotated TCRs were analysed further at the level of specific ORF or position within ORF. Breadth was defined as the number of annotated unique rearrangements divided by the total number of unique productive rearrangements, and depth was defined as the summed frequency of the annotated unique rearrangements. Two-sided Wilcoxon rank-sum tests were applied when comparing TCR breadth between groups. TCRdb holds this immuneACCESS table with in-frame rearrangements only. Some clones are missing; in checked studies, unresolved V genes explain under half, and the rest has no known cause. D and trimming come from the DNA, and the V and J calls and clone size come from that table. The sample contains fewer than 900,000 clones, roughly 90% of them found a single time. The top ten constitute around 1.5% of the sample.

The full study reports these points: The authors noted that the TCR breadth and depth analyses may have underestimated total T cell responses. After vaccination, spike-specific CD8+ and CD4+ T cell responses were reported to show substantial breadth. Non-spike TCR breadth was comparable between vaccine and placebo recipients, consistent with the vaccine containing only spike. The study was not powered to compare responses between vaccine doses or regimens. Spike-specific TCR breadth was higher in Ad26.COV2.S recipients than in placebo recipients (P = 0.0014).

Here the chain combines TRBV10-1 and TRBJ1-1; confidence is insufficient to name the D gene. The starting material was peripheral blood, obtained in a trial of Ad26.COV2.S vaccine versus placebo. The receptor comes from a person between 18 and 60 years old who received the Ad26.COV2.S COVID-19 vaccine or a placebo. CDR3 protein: CASSESGSGTEAFF. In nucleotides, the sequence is TGCGCCAGCAGTGAGTCGGGGTCGGGCACTGAAGCTTTCTTT.